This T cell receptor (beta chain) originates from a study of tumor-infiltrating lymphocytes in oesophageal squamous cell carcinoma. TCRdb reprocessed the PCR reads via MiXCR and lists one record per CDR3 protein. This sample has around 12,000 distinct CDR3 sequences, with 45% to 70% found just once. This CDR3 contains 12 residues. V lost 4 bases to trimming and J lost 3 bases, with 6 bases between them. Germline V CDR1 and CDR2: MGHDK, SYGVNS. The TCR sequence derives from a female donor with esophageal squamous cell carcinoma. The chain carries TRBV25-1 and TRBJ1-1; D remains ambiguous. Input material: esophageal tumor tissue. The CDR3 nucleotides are TGTGCCAGCAGTGCGCAGTACACTGAAGCTTTCTTT. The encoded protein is CASSAQYTEAFF.